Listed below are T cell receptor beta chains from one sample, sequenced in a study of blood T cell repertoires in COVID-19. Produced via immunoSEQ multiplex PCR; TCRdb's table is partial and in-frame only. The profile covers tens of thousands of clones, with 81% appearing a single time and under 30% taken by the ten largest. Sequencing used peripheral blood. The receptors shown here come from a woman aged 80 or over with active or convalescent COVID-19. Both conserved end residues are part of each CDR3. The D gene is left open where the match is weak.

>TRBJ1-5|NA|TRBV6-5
TGTGCCAGCAGTTCCCGGGGATATAGCAATCAGCCCCAGCATTTT
CASSSRGYSNQPQHF
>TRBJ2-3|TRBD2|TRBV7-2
TGTGCCAGCAGCTCTTTGAGGGCTAGCGGGGGGAAAGATACGCAGTATTTT
CASSSLRASGGKDTQYF
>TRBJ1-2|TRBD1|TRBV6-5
TGTGCCAGCAGTTCCTCAGGACAGGCTCCTAACTATGGCTACACCTTC
CASSSSGQAPNYGYTF
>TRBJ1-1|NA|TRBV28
TGTGCCAGCCTGGTAGGCGGGACTGAAGCTTTCTTT
CASLVGGTEAFF
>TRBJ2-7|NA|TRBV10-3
TGTGCCATCAGTGACCCGACAGGCTACGAGCAGTACTTC
CAISDPTGYEQYF
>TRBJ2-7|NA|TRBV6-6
TGTGCCAGCAGTTACTCGAAGGTACAGGGCTACGAGCAGTACTTC
CASSYSKVQGYEQYF
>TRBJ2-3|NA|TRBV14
TGTGCCAGCAGCCAGGGTTCTAGGGGAGATACGCAGTATTTT
CASSQGSRGDTQYF
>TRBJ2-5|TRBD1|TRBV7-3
TGTGCCAGCAGCCCGGGTGGACAGGGGAGCTATCAAGAGACCCAGTACTTC
CASSPGGQGSYQETQYF
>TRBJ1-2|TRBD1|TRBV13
TGTGCCAGCAGCTTAAGGACAGGCGGCTATGGCTACACCTTC
CASSLRTGGYGYTF
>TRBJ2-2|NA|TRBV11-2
TGTGCCAGCAGCTTATTTGGGGCGCAGACCGGGGAGCTGTTTTTT
CASSLFGAQTGELFF